The rows below give T cell receptor beta chains drawn from one sample of a study of response to subunit inactivated influenza vaccine. MiXCR was run by TCRdb on the RT-PCR reads, yielding one entry per CDR3 protein. In the table there are 150,000 to 200,000 distinct CDR3 sequences, around 8.8% of which are singletons. The specimen comprised non-naive T cells sorted from PBMCs, sampled on the day of vaccination. These TCRs come from a man aged 45-65 years who received an inactivated influenza vaccine. CDR3s include the opening cysteine and the closing phenylalanine or tryptophan. Each record gives: V gene, clone size, D gene, J gene, CDR3 DNA, CDR3 protein. A D gene is named only where the DNA matches it firmly. Not all rows give a size; the values are once, few, many and, for expanded clones, a class.

v_gene: TRBV7-8; abundance: few; d_gene: TRBD1; j_gene: TRBJ1-1; CDR3nt: TGTGCCAGCAGCTTAGGGGTAGGCAGGGGGAAAACTGAAGCTTTCTTT; CDR3aa: CASSLGVGRGKTEAFF
v_gene: TRBV12-3/TRBV12-4; abundance: few; d_gene: TRBD1; j_gene: TRBJ1-5; CDR3nt: TGTGCCAGCAGTCCTGGGGGGACAGGGGGTTATCAGCCCCAGCATTTT; CDR3aa: CASSPGGTGGYQPQHF
v_gene: TRBV28; abundance: .; d_gene: TRBD1; j_gene: TRBJ2-7; CDR3nt: TGTGCCAGCAACCCCCAGGACAGGAGGACCTACGAGCAGTACTTC; CDR3aa: CASNPQDRRTYEQYF
v_gene: TRBV25-1; abundance: .; d_gene: .; j_gene: TRBJ1-1; CDR3nt: TGTGCCAGCAACTCATGGGAAAACACTGAAGCTTTCTTT; CDR3aa: CASNSWENTEAFF
v_gene: TRBV4-1; abundance: many; d_gene: .; j_gene: TRBJ2-1; CDR3nt: TGCGCCAGCAAGGGGATCTCCTACAATGAGCAGTTCTTC; CDR3aa: CASKGISYNEQFF
v_gene: TRBV6-1; abundance: many; d_gene: .; j_gene: TRBJ1-5; CDR3nt: TGTGCCAGCAGTGAACCGGAAGTTGGGGTGTTGGGTCAGCCCCAGCATTTT; CDR3aa: CASSEPEVGVLGQPQHF
v_gene: TRBV6-2/TRBV6-3; abundance: few; d_gene: .; j_gene: TRBJ2-7; CDR3nt: TGTGCCAGCAGTTACTCGATGCGTGGCGGACCGCTCTCCTACGAGCAGTACTTC; CDR3aa: CASSYSMRGGPLSYEQYF
v_gene: TRBV20-1; abundance: few; d_gene: .; j_gene: TRBJ2-1; CDR3nt: TGCAGTGCTAGAGATTTTGAGGGAGGACCCTACAATGAGCAGTTCTTC; CDR3aa: CSARDFEGGPYNEQFF
v_gene: TRBV12-3/TRBV12-4; abundance: many; d_gene: TRBD2; j_gene: TRBJ2-1; CDR3nt: TGTGCCAGCAGGACGCTCTTGGGGACTAGCGGGATGAATGAGCAGTTCTTC; CDR3aa: CASRTLLGTSGMNEQFF
v_gene: TRBV29-1; abundance: many; d_gene: TRBD1; j_gene: TRBJ1-2; CDR3nt: TGCAGCGTAGACCGGGACAGGGACGGCTACACCTTC; CDR3aa: CSVDRDRDGYTF
v_gene: TRBV19; abundance: .; d_gene: .; j_gene: TRBJ2-3; CDR3nt: TGTGCCAGTAGTGAGGGGAGTTACACAGATACGCAGTATTTT; CDR3aa: CASSEGSYTDTQYF
v_gene: TRBV7-2; abundance: .; d_gene: TRBD1; j_gene: TRBJ2-7; CDR3nt: TGTGCCAGCAGCGATCGACAGGGATACGAGCAGTACTTC; CDR3aa: CASSDRQGYEQYF
v_gene: TRBV5-6; abundance: few; d_gene: .; j_gene: TRBJ1-1; CDR3nt: TGTGCCAGCAGCCGGAGGGTGGCGGGCACTGAAGCTTTCTTT; CDR3aa: CASSRRVAGTEAFF
v_gene: TRBV12-3/TRBV12-4; abundance: many; d_gene: TRBD1; j_gene: TRBJ1-1; CDR3nt: TGTGCCAGCGGCAGGACAGGGGCTGAAGCTTTCTTT; CDR3aa: CASGRTGAEAFF
v_gene: TRBV6-1; abundance: .; d_gene: TRBD2; j_gene: TRBJ2-4; CDR3nt: TGTGCCAGCAGCACGTCGACTAGCGGCAAAAACATTCAGTACTTC; CDR3aa: CASSTSTSGKNIQYF
v_gene: TRBV5-1; abundance: few; d_gene: TRBD1; j_gene: TRBJ2-7; CDR3nt: TGCGCCAGCAGCGAACGGACAGGGATAATACTCGAGCAGTACTTC; CDR3aa: CASSERTGIILEQYF
v_gene: TRBV29-1; abundance: many; d_gene: .; j_gene: TRBJ2-3; CDR3nt: TGCAGCGTCTCCGCGGAGGAGCGGAGCACAGATACGCAGTATTTT; CDR3aa: CSVSAEERSTDTQYF
v_gene: TRBV7-2; abundance: .; d_gene: .; j_gene: TRBJ1-1; CDR3nt: TGTGCCAGCAGCATCTCTTTGGGGAACACTGAAGCTTTCTTT; CDR3aa: CASSISLGNTEAFF
v_gene: TRBV11-2; abundance: few; d_gene: TRBD2; j_gene: TRBJ2-3; CDR3nt: TGTGCCAGCAGCTTAGTTTCTGTGACTAGCTTTAACCTACCCGCAGATACGCAGTATTTT; CDR3aa: CASSLVSVTSFNLPADTQYF
v_gene: TRBV12-3/TRBV12-4; abundance: .; d_gene: .; j_gene: TRBJ1-3; CDR3nt: TGTGCCAGCAGCCCGGGGAACTATGGAAACACCATATATTTT; CDR3aa: CASSPGNYGNTIYF
v_gene: TRBV3-1; abundance: few; d_gene: .; j_gene: TRBJ2-5; CDR3nt: TGTGCCAGCAGCCTGCGGTGGGGCCCGCAAGAGACCCAGTACTTC; CDR3aa: CASSLRWGPQETQYF
v_gene: TRBV7-9; abundance: many; d_gene: TRBD1; j_gene: TRBJ2-1; CDR3nt: TGTGCCAGCAGCTTATTTGGGACAGGGGGCCACAATGAGCAGTTCTTC; CDR3aa: CASSLFGTGGHNEQFF
v_gene: TRBV7-9; abundance: .; d_gene: .; j_gene: TRBJ2-5; CDR3nt: TGTGCCAGCAACTCGGAGGGAGAGACCCAGTACTTC; CDR3aa: CASNSEGETQYF
v_gene: TRBV27; abundance: .; d_gene: TRBD2; j_gene: TRBJ2-7; CDR3nt: TGTGCCAGCAGAAAACTAGCGGGGGTTTGGGAGCAGTACTTC; CDR3aa: CASRKLAGVWEQYF
v_gene: TRBV12-3/TRBV12-4; abundance: few; d_gene: TRBD2; j_gene: TRBJ2-1; CDR3nt: TGTGCCAGCCGATCGGGGCTAGCGGGAAAGGGGAGGTCCTACAATGAGCAGTTCTTC; CDR3aa: CASRSGLAGKGRSYNEQFF
v_gene: TRBV24-1; abundance: many; d_gene: .; j_gene: TRBJ2-6; CDR3nt: TGTGCCACCAGTGCCCTAAGCCGCTCTGGGGCCAACGTCCTGACTTTC; CDR3aa: CATSALSRSGANVLTF
v_gene: TRBV24-1; abundance: many; d_gene: .; j_gene: TRBJ2-3; CDR3nt: TGTGCCACCAGTGACGAACCAGGGTACACAGATACGCAGTATTTT; CDR3aa: CATSDEPGYTDTQYF
v_gene: TRBV6-5; abundance: many; d_gene: .; j_gene: TRBJ2-7; CDR3nt: TGTGCCAGCAGTTTGAGACGGTTTGGCGAGCAGTACTTC; CDR3aa: CASSLRRFGEQYF
v_gene: TRBV27; abundance: many; d_gene: .; j_gene: TRBJ2-3; CDR3nt: TGTGCCAGCAGTTTCAGACAGGGAGGGTTCACAGATACGCAGTATTTT; CDR3aa: CASSFRQGGFTDTQYF
v_gene: TRBV7-9; abundance: many; d_gene: .; j_gene: TRBJ2-6; CDR3nt: TGTGCCAGCAGTTTAGCATCTGGGGCCAACGTCCTGACTTTC; CDR3aa: CASSLASGANVLTF
v_gene: TRBV4-1; abundance: few; d_gene: TRBD1; j_gene: TRBJ1-5; CDR3nt: TGCGCCAGCAGCCAAGGGGGACAGGGGGGCAATCAGCCCCAGCATTTT; CDR3aa: CASSQGGQGGNQPQHF
v_gene: TRBV10-3; abundance: many; d_gene: .; j_gene: TRBJ2-7; CDR3nt: TGTGCCATCACCCAGGGAGAAGTCAACGAGCAGTACTTC; CDR3aa: CAITQGEVNEQYF
v_gene: TRBV4-1; abundance: many; d_gene: .; j_gene: TRBJ1-1; CDR3nt: TGCGCCAGCAGCCAAGACTCCAGGGGTTTAGAAGCTTTCTTT; CDR3aa: CASSQDSRGLEAFF
v_gene: TRBV4-3; abundance: .; d_gene: TRBD2; j_gene: TRBJ2-1; CDR3nt: TGCGCCAGCAGCCAAGATATGGCGGGAGGGCCCAATGAGCAGTTCTTC; CDR3aa: CASSQDMAGGPNEQFF
v_gene: TRBV7-9; abundance: few; d_gene: .; j_gene: TRBJ1-6; CDR3nt: TGTGCCAGCAGCTTAGGACAGCGGGAAGCGGGGGTCCTCCACTTT; CDR3aa: CASSLGQREAGVLHF